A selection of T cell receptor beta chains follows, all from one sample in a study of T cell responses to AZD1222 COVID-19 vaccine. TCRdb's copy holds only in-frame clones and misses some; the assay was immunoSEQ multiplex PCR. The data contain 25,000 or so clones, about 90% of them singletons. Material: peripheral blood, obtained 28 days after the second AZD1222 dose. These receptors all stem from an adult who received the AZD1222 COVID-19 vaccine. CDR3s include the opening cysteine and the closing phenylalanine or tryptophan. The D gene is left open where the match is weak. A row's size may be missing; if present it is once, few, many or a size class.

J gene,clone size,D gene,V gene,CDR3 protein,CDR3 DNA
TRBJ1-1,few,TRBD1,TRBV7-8,CASSLATGGNTEAFF,TGTGCCAGCAGCTTAGCGACAGGGGGCAACACTGAAGCTTTCTTT
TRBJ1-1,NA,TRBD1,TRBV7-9,CASSHRGAEAFF,TGTGCCAGCAGCCACAGGGGGGCTGAAGCTTTCTTT
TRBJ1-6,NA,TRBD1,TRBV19,CASRPGQGFTSPLHF,TGTGCCAGTAGGCCCGGACAGGGCTTTACTTCACCCCTCCACTTT
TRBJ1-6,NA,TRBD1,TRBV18,CASSPPGQGPPTNSPLHF,TGTGCCAGCTCACCACCGGGACAGGGCCCCCCTACCAATTCACCCCTCCACTTT
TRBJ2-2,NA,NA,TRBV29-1,CSVEYGSNTGELFF,TGCAGCGTTGAATACGGATCGAACACCGGGGAGCTGTTTTTT
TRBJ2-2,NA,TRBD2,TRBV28,CASTPSLGLAGTGELFF,TGTGCCAGCACCCCAAGCTTGGGACTAGCTGGCACCGGGGAGCTGTTTTTT
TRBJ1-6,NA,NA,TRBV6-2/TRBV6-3,CASSPRRSYNSPLHF,TGTGCCAGCAGCCCTCGAAGGAGCTATAATTCACCCCTCCACTTT
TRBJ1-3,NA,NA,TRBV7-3,CASSLQYGNTIYF,TGTGCCAGCAGCTTACAATACGGAAACACCATATATTTT
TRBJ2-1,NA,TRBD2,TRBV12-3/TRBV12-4,CASTWGTRAEQFF,TGTGCCAGCACCTGGGGGACTAGGGCTGAGCAGTTCTTC
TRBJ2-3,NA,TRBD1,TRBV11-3,CASSPRQGSTDTQYF,TGTGCCAGCAGCCCCCGACAGGGGAGCACAGATACGCAGTATTTT
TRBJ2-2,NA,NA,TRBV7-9,CASSSDLAFPTGELFF,TGTGCCAGCAGCTCGGACTTGGCCTTCCCCACCGGGGAGCTGTTTTTT
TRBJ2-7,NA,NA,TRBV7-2,CASSLTGSRYEQYF,TGTGCCAGCAGCTTAACCGGGAGCAGGTACGAGCAGTACTTC
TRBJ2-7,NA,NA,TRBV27,CASTYRLAPGYEQYF,TGTGCCAGCACCTATCGCTTGGCACCCGGATACGAGCAGTACTTC
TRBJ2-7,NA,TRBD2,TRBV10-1,CALDRVAGGPNEQYF,TGCGCCTTGGATAGGGTAGCGGGAGGGCCTAACGAGCAGTACTTC
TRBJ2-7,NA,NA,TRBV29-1,CSVEGSERDEQYF,TGCAGCGTTGAGGGCAGTGAGAGGGACGAGCAGTACTTC
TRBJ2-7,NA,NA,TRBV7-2,CASSQWAAEAPQQYF,TGTGCCAGCTCCCAATGGGCCGCTGAGGCCCCACAGCAGTACTTC
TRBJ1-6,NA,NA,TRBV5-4,CASSLVRDHNSPLHF,TGTGCCAGCAGCTTGGTTAGGGACCATAATTCACCCCTCCACTTT